This TCR beta chain was identified in a study of CD8+CD57+ T cells in acquired aplastic anemia. Across the study: Sorting CD4+ and CD8+ cells gave DNA averaging 3.2 ug. Healthy donor CD4+ cell samples had a mean of roughly 9.8 million reads.

Profiling of TCR beta VDJ combinations and CDR3 sequences used genomic DNA as template. MiXCR, applied by TCRdb to the reads, yields one record per CDR3 protein. Among about 190,000 distinct CDR3 sequences listed, roughly half were seen once. The V and J ends lost 4 bases and 11 bases, in that order; junction bases with no gene match: 8. The CDR3 loop spans 14 amino acids. CDR1 is SGHTA and CDR2 is FQGTGA in the germline V gene. The clonotype comes from a human donor in good health, serving as a control. The sample comprised sorted CD4+, CD8+, or CD8+CD57+ T cells (not recorded which) from PBMCs. This rearrangement joins TRBV7-3 to TRBJ1-6; 7 nucleotides align to TRBD1. The CDR3 loop reads CASSSGTESTPLHF. The CDR3 DNA sequence: TGTGCCAGCAGCTCAGGGACAGAGAGTACACCCCTCCACTTT. Filled out from reference TRBV7-3 and TRBJ1-6, the complete variable domain reads GAGVSQTPSNKVTEKGKYVELRCDPISGHTALYWYRQSLGQGPEFLIYFQGTGAADDSGLPNDRFFAVRPEGSVSTLKIQRTERGDSAVYLCASSSGTESTPLHFGNGTRLTVT.